Below, 13 T cell receptor beta chains from the same sample are listed, as sequenced in a study of cytomegalovirus exposure and HLA in healthy donors. PCR employed 60 Vbeta and 13 Jbeta primers. The repertoire was sequenced with immunoSEQ multiplex PCR; TCRdb's copy has only in-frame clones and lacks some. The sample shows more than 60,000 clones, and 15% to 20% sits with its ten largest clones. Sequenced material: PBMCs. The receptors originated from a boy younger than 18 in good health and CMV-seronegative.

This chain links TRBV7-9 with TRBJ2-2; 9 bases align to TRBD1. This CDR3 is 16 amino acids long. V was clipped by 3 bases and J by 4 bases; unmatched bases: 6. CDR1 and CDR2 (germline): SEHNR, FQNEAQ (reference sequence). The CDR3 protein is CASSFGTGRATGELFF. The CDR3 nucleotides are TGTGCCAGCAGCTTCGGGACAGGGCGTGCCACCGGGGAGCTGTTTTTT.

The chain uses TRBV19 and TRBJ2-5; tentatively, D is TRBD1 (6 bases). The ends were cut back, 3 bases at V and 1 base at J, with 9 bases in the middle. Germline V gives CDR1 LNHDA, CDR2 SQIVND (reference sequence). The CDR3 has 14 amino acids. CDR3 nucleotide sequence: TGTGCCAGTAGTATGCAGGGGAGCCAAGAGACCCAGTACTTC. It specifies CASSMQGSQETQYF. The variable domain in full, completed from reference TRBV19 and TRBJ2-5, reads DGGITQSPKYLFRKEGQNVTLSCEQNLNHDAMYWYRQDPGQGLRLIYYSQIVNDFQKGDIAEGYSVSREKKESFPLTVTSAQKNPTAFYLCASSMQGSQETQYFGPGTRLLVL.

As DNA, the CDR3 is TGTGCCAGCAGTTTAATGCGTAGCGGGAGCGGGACAGATACGCAGTATTTT. Translation gives CASSLMRSGSGTDTQYF. The chain joins TRBV27 to TRBJ2-3, with 9 bases aligning to TRBD2. This CDR3 has 17 amino acids. Germline CDR1 reads MNHEY; CDR2 reads SMNVEV (reference sequence). V gave up 2 bases and J gave up 3 bases; unmatched junction bases: 9.

The CDR3 nucleotides are TGTGCCAGTAGTATAGATCCTAAGTCCAATCAGTACTTC. Protein product: CASSIDPKSNQYF. This chain links TRBV19 with TRBJ2-7; D gene unclear. V was cut by 0 bases and J by 10 bases, with 13 bases left in between. Germline V gene data show CDR1 as LNHDA and CDR2 as SQIVND (reference sequence). CDR3 length: 13 residues.

Worth noting for this clone: Other DNA sequences in the sample encode the same CDR3. The CDR3 coding sequence is TGTGCCAGCAGCGTAGGACAGGGCTATGGCTACACCTTC. Translating it yields CASSVGQGYGYTF. The chain carries TRBV9 and TRBJ1-2; 7 nucleotides match TRBD1. The V and J ends lost 0 bases and 4 bases, in that order; junction bases with no gene match: 0. The CDR3 runs 13 residues. CDR1 SGDLS and CDR2 YYNGEE come from the germline V gene.

The chain joins TRBV19 to TRBJ1-6; D might be TRBD1 (6 bases). Per the germline V gene, CDR1 is LNHDA and CDR2 is SQIVND (reference sequence). The CDR3 runs to 14 residues. Trimming left V 9 bases short and J 4 bases short, with 13 bases between. CDR3 nucleotides: TGTGCCAGCAGGGGAGGGGGTTATAATTCACCCCTCCACTTT. Protein: CASRGGGYNSPLHF.

J is TRBJ1-2 and V is TRBV29-1; 7 bases map to TRBD1. CDR1 SQVTM and CDR2 ANQGSEA come from the germline V gene. This CDR3 spans 13 amino acids. Losses at the gene ends were 6 bases for V and 2 bases for J; bases not matched to a gene: 6. The CDR3, as DNA: TGCAGCGTGGAGGGACAGATAAACTATGGCTACACCTTC. It translates to CSVEGQINYGYTF.

The chain employs TRBV7-3 and TRBJ2-1; 8 bases match TRBD2. The CDR3 contains 15 residues. V was pared by 4 bases and J by 6 bases, with 8 bases of the junction left unmatched. Germline loops: CDR1 SGHTA, CDR2 FQGTGA. CDR3 sequence (DNA): TGTGCCAGCAGCTCCATTAGCGGGATACGCAATGAGCAGTTCTTC. Encoded protein: CASSSISGIRNEQFF.

J is TRBJ1-1 and V is TRBV5-6; TRBD1 might be the D (5 bases). Germline values: CDR1 SGHDT, CDR2 YYEEEE. The CDR3 is 16 amino acids. The germline V and J ends were trimmed by 4 bases and 5 bases, with 21 bases remaining between them. The CDR3 coding sequence is TGTGCCAGCAGCCCCAAGCCGTCCGGGGGGAGAACTGAAGCTTTCTTT. Its translation: CASSPKPSGGRTEAFF.

This chain connects TRBV19 to TRBJ2-3; TRBD1 agrees at 9 bases. CDR1 LNHDA and CDR2 SQIVND come from the germline V gene (reference sequence). V lost 3 bases and J lost 2; bases outside the gene matches: 3. The CDR3 contains 15 residues. CDR3 loop: CASSMGTGLTDTQYF. The CDR3 DNA reads as TGTGCCAGTAGTATGGGGACAGGGCTCACAGATACGCAGTATTTT.

The chain uses TRBV10-3 and TRBJ2-7; D gene unclear. This CDR3 has 13 residues. From germline, CDR1 is ENHRY and CDR2 SYGVKD. The V and J ends lost 0 bases and 5 bases respectively, with 8 bases between them. The CDR3 loop is CAISESTSDEQYF. In DNA, the CDR3 is TGTGCCATCAGTGAGTCGACGAGCGACGAGCAGTACTTC.

The V gene is TRBV5-1, the J gene TRBJ2-1; a possible D gene is TRBD2 (6 bases). Germline CDR1 and CDR2: SGHRS and YFSETQ. The CDR3 is 14 amino acids. V was trimmed by 4 bases and J by 9 bases, leaving 17 bases between them. The CDR3 DNA reads TGCGCCAGCAGCCTCTCCTCACTAGCTCTTGAGCAGTTCTTC. Protein product: CASSLSSLALEQFF. The full variable domain, with the rest looked up from reference TRBV5-1 and TRBJ2-1, is KAGVTQTPRYLIKTRGQQVTLSCSPISGHRSVSWYQQTPGQGLQFLFEYFSETQRNKGNFPGRFSGRQFSNSRSEMNVSTLELGDSALYLCASSLSSLALEQFFGPGTRLTVL.

This chain links TRBV27 with TRBJ1-4, with D possibly TRBD1 on 5 matching bases. V was pared by 3 bases and J by 2 bases, with 10 bases between. This CDR3 spans 15 amino acids. Germline V gene lookup returns CDR1 MNHEY and CDR2 SMNVEV (reference sequence). CDR3 DNA sequence: TGTGCCAGCAGTTTCCAGGGAAGGACTAATGAAAAACTGTTTTTT. Translating gives CASSFQGRTNEKLFF. The full variable domain, rest sourced from reference TRBV27 and TRBJ1-4, is EAQVTQNPRYLITVTGKKLTVTCSQNMNHEYMSWYRQDPGLGLRQIYYSMNVEVTDKGDVPEGYKVSRKEKRNFPLILESPSPNQTSLYFCASSFQGRTNEKLFFGSGTQLSVL.